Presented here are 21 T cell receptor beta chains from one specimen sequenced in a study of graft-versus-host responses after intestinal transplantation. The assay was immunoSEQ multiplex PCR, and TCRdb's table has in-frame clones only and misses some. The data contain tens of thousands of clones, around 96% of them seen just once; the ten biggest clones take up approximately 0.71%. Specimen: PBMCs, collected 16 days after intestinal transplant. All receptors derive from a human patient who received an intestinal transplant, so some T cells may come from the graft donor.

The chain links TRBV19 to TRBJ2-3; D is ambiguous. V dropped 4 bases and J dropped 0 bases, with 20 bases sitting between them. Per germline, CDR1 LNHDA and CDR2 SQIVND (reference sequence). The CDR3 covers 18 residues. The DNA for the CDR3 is TGTGCCAGTAGTACTGCTCCACTCCGTGCCCCTAGCACAGATACGCAGTATTTT. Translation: CASSTAPLRAPSTDTQYF.

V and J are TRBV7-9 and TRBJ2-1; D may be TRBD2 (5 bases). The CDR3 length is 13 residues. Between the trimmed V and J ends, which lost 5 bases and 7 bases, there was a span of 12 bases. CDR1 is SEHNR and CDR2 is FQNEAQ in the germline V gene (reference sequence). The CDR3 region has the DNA TGTGCCAGCAGCCCCGGGGTGGGGAATGAGCAGTTCTTC. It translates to CASSPGVGNEQFF.

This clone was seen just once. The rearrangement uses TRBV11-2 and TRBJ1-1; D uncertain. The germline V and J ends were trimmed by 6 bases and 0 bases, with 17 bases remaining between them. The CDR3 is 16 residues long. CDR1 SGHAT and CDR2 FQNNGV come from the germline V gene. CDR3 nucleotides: TGTGCCAGCAGGACATTAGTTGAGGGAATGAACACTGAAGCTTTCTTT. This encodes CASRTLVEGMNTEAFF.

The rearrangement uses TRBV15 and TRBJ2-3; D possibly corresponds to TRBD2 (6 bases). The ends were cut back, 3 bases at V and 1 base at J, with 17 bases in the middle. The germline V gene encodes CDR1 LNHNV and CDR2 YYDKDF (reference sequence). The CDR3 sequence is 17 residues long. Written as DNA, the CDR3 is TGTGCCACCAGCAGGCCCACGCGCCCTAGCGGCACAGATACGCAGTATTTT. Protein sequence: CATSRPTRPSGTDTQYF.

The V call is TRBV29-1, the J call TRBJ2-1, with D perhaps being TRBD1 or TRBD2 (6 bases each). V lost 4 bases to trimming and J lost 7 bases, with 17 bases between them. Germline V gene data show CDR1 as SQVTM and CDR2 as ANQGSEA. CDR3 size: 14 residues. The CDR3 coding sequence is TGCAGCGTTGGGGGGGCTAGGGTACAGAATGAGCAGTTCTTC. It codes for CSVGGARVQNEQFF.

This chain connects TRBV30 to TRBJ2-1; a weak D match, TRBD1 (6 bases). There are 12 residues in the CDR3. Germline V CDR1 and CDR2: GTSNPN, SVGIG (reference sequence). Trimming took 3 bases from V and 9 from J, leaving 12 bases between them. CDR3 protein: CAWREQGFEQFF. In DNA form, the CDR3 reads TGTGCCTGGAGGGAACAGGGTTTTGAGCAGTTCTTC.

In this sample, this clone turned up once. CDR3 protein: CASSVDGGAETQYF. In DNA form, the CDR3 reads TGTGCCAGCAGCGTAGATGGGGGCGCGGAGACCCAGTACTTC. The chain links TRBV9 to TRBJ2-5; D possibly corresponds to TRBD1 (6 bases). The V and J ends lost 0 bases and 5 bases respectively, with 11 bases between them. Germline V gene sequence: CDR1 SGDLS, CDR2 YYNGEE. The CDR3 has 14 residues.

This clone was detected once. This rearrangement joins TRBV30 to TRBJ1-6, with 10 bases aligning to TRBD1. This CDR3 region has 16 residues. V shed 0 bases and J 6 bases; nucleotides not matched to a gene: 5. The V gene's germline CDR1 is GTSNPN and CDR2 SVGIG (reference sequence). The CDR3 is CAWSVGGTGANSPLHF. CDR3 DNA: TGTGCCTGGAGTGTAGGTGGGACAGGGGCTAATTCACCCCTCCACTTT.

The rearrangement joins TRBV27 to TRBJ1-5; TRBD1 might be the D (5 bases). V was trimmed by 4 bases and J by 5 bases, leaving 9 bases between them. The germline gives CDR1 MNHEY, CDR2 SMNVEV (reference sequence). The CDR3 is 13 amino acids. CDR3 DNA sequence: TGTGCCAGCAGTTCCGGGGGGTATCAGCCCCAGCATTTT. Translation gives CASSSGGYQPQHF.

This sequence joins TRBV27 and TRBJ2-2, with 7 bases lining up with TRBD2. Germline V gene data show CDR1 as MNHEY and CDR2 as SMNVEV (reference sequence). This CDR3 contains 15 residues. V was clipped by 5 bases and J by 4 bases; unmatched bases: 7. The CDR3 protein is CASSPSPGGTGELFF. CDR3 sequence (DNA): TGTGCCAGCAGTCCCAGCCCGGGAGGCACCGGGGAGCTGTTTTTT.

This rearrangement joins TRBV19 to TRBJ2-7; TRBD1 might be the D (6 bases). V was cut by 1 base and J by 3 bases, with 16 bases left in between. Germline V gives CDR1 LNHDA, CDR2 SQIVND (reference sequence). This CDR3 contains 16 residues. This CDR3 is CASSIAPGTLYYEQYF. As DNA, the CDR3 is TGTGCCAGTAGTATAGCTCCCGGGACACTTTACTACGAGCAGTACTTC.

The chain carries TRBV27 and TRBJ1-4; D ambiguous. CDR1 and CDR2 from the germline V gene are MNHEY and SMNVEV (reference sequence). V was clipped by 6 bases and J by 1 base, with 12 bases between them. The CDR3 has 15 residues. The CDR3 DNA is TGTGCCAGCAGCCTAACTTTTTTAACTAATGAAAAACTGTTTTTT. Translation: CASSLTFLTNEKLFF. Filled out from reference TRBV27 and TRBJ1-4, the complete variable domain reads EAQVTQNPRYLITVTGKKLTVTCSQNMNHEYMSWYRQDPGLGLRQIYYSMNVEVTDKGDVPEGYKVSRKEKRNFPLILESPSPNQTSLYFCASSLTFLTNEKLFFGSGTQLSVL.

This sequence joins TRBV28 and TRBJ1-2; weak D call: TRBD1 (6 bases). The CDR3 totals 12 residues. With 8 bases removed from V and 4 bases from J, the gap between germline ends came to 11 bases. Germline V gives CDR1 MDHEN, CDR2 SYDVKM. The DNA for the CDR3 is TGTGCCAGCCGCCGGGGGGCCTATGGCTACACCTTC. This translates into CASRRGAYGYTF.

The CDR3 spells CASSLIGTDTQYF. CDR3 nucleotides: TGTGCCAGCAGTTTGATTGGCACAGATACGCAGTATTTT. The V gene is TRBV27, the J gene TRBJ2-3; no clear D gene. The length of the CDR3 is 13 residues. V gave up 3 bases and J gave up 1 base, with 5 bases separating them. Germline CDR1 MNHEY, CDR2 SMNVEV (reference sequence).

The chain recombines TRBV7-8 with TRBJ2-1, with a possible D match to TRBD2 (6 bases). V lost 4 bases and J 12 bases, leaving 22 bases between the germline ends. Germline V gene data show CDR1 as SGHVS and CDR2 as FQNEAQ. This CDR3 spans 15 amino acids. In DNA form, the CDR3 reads TGTGCCAGCAGCTCCCCTAGCGAGCATCTGCAGGGGCAGTTCTTC. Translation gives CASSSPSEHLQGQFF.

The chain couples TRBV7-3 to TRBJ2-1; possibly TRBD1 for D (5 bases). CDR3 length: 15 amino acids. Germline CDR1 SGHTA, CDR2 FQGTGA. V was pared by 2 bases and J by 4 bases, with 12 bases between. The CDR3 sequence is CASSLDRGRYNEQFF. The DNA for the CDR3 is TGTGCCAGCAGCTTAGACAGAGGCAGATACAATGAGCAGTTCTTC.

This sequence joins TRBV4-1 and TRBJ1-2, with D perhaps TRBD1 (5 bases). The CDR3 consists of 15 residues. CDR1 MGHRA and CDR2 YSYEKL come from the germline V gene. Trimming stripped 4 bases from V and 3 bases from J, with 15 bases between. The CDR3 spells CASSRGQAAHYGYTF. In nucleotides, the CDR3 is TGCGCCAGCAGCCGTGGACAAGCAGCCCACTATGGCTACACCTTC.

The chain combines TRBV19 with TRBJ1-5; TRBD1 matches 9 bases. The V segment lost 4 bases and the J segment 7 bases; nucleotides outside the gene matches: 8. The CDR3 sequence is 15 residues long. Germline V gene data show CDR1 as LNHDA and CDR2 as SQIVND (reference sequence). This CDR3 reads CASSTGTGSRQPQHF. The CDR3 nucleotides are TGTGCCAGTAGTACCGGGACAGGGAGTCGACAGCCCCAGCATTTT.

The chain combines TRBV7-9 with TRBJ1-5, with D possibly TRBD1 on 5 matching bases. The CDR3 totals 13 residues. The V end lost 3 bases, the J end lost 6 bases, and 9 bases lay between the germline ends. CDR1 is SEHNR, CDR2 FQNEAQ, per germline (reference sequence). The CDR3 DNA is TGTGCCAGCAGCTTCGGGGCAGCTCAGCCCCAGCATTTT. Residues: CASSFGAAQPQHF. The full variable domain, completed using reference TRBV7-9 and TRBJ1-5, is DTGVSQNPRHKITKRGQNVTFRCDPISEHNRLYWYRQTLGQGPEFLTYFQNEAQLEKSRLLSDRFSAERPKGSFSTLEIQRTEQGDSAMYLCASSFGAAQPQHFGDGTRLSIL.

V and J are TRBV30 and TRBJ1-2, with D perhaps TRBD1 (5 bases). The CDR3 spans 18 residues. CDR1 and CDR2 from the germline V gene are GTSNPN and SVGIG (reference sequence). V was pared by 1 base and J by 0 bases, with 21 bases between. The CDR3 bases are TGTGCCTGGAGTGATCTCAGACAGCTAGGGCTTACTAACTATGGCTACACCTTC. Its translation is CAWSDLRQLGLTNYGYTF. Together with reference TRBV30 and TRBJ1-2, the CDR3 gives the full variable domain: SQTIHQWPATLVQPVGSPLSLECTVEGTSNPNLYWYRQAAGRGLQLLFYSVGIGQISSEVPQNLSASRPQDRQFILSSKKLLLSDSGFYLCAWSDLRQLGLTNYGYTFGSGTRLTVV.

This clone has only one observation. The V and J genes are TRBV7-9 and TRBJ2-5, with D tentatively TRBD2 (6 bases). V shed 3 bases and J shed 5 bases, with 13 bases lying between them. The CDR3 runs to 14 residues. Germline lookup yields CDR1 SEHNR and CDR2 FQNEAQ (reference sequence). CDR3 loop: CASSFRGEEETQYF. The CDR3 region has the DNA TGTGCCAGCAGCTTTAGAGGGGAGGAGGAGACCCAGTACTTC. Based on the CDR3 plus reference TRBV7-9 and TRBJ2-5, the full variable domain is DTGVSQNPRHKITKRGQNVTFRCDPISEHNRLYWYRQTLGQGPEFLTYFQNEAQLEKSRLLSDRFSAERPKGSFSTLEIQRTEQGDSAMYLCASSFRGEEETQYFGPGTRLLVL.